At least ten counts were recorded for the clone carrying this T cell receptor beta chain. TRAV- and TRBV-specific primers, spanning alpha and beta chains, primed first-strand cDNA. TCRs were amplified for approximately 21 PCR cycles with a constant-region primer and V-primer adapter. TCRdb itself ran the reads through MiXCR, one entry per CDR3 protein. This table has 100,000 or so distinct CDR3 sequences, less than 25% appearing once. The entry originates in a study of low-dose radiotherapy and immunotherapy resistance in tumors. Time point noted: after trial treatment. Treatment denoted: LDRT plus nivolumab, ipilimumab, low-dose cyclophosphamide and aspirin (RACIN trial). Trimming removed 0 bases at V and 9 bases at J, with 12 bases between. Germline V gene lookup returns CDR1 SGHDN and CDR2 FVKESK. There are 14 residues in the CDR3.

The chain employs TRBV14 and TRBJ2-1; no definite D call. This clonotype originated in a male donor with prostate cancer. The source was PBMCs, collected after low-dose radiotherapy plus immunotherapy. The CDR3 sequence is CASSQDGMMPEQFF. CDR3 in DNA: TGTGCCAGCAGCCAAGATGGGATGATGCCTGAGCAGTTCTTC.